Following are 27 T cell receptor beta chains from one sample sequenced in a study of blood T cell repertoires in COVID-19. Profiling relied on immunoSEQ multiplex PCR, and the TCRdb table lists in-frame clones only, not all of them. Among approximately 300,000 clones listed, 87% were seen once. What was sequenced was PBMCs or T cells enriched from blood (not recorded which). The receptors derive from a woman aged 25 to 45 who had recovered from COVID-19.

The gene calls are TRBV5-8 and TRBJ2-7; 7 bases map to TRBD2. In germline, CDR1 is SGHTS, CDR2 YDEGEE. J was trimmed by 3 bases and V by 3 bases; bases with no gene match: 9. The CDR3 has 15 amino acids. The CDR3 loop reads CASSSGLGNGYEQYF. CDR3 in DNA: TGTGCCAGCAGCTCAGGACTAGGAAATGGCTACGAGCAGTACTTC.

This clone has only a few counts. This chain connects TRBV4-1 to TRBJ1-3; no reliable D call. V dropped 0 bases and J dropped 0 bases, with 18 bases sitting between them. CDR3 size: 19 residues. In germline, CDR1 is MGHRA, CDR2 YSYEKL. CDR3 DNA: TGCGCCAGCAGCCAAGAATCGCTCGGTCAGGTGTCCTCTGGAAACACCATATATTTT. Its translation: CASSQESLGQVSSGNTIYF.

V gene TRBV5-1 combines with J gene TRBJ2-7, with 9 bases identical to TRBD2. The CDR3 length is 15 residues. Germline CDR1 is SGHRS and CDR2 is YFSETQ. V was pared by 4 bases and J by 2 bases, with 7 bases of the junction left unmatched. The CDR3 bases are TGCGCCAGCAGCCGCGGGGGGGGGACCCCCTACGAGCAGTACTTC. As protein: CASSRGGGTPYEQYF.

DNA for the CDR3: TGCAGCGGGGGATCCTCCGATACGCAGTATTTT. It translates to CSGGSSDTQYF. The chain has TRBV29-1 and TRBJ2-3; D is ambiguous. Germline CDR1 reads SQVTM; CDR2 reads ANQGSEA. Trimming cost V 7 bases and J 6 bases, with 11 bases left between them. This CDR3 has 11 amino acids.

This clone was found a few times. The genes are TRBV6-2 or TRBV6-3 and TRBJ1-1; the match to TRBD1 covers 8 bases. CDR3 size: 16 residues. V trimming: 4 bases; J trimming: 4 bases; junction bases outside the gene matches: 11. CDR1 MNHEY and CDR2 SVGEGT come from the germline V gene. The CDR3 coding sequence is TGTGCCAGCAGTTTGCGACAGGGGCACGCGAGCACTGAAGCTTTCTTT. Amino acid sequence: CASSLRQGHASTEAFF.

The chain employs TRBV15 and TRBJ1-2, with a possible D match to TRBD1 (6 bases). The CDR3 spans 15 residues. Trimming left V 0 bases short and J 4 bases short, with 12 bases between. Germline assignment: CDR1 LNHNV and CDR2 YYDKDF (reference sequence). DNA of the CDR3: TGTGCCACCAGCAGAGATCTCAACAGGGTCTATGGCTACACCTTC. This gives the protein CATSRDLNRVYGYTF.

This clone was seen a single time. This chain uses TRBV9 with TRBJ2-1; 8 bases are a match to TRBD2. V was clipped by 4 bases and J by 7 bases; unmatched bases: 7. Looked up from germline, CDR1 is SGDLS and CDR2 is YYNGEE. This CDR3 contains 14 residues. CDR3 amino acids: CASSPYGTSNEQFF. CDR3 nucleotide sequence: TGTGCCAGCAGCCCCTACGGGACTAGTAATGAGCAGTTCTTC.

DNA of the CDR3: TGTGCCAGCAGCCTATGGACAGGGGGCTTCGGGACCTACGAGCAGTACTTC. Encoded protein: CASSLWTGGFGTYEQYF. This chain links TRBV7-9 with TRBJ2-7, with 11 bases identical to TRBD1. Germline-derived CDR1 and CDR2 are SEHNR and FQNEAQ (reference sequence). The CDR3 contains 17 residues. J was trimmed by 2 bases and V by 5 bases; bases with no gene match: 11.

The chain uses TRBV7-8 and TRBJ2-6; 10 bases agree with TRBD2. Germline CDR1 is SGHVS and CDR2 is FQNEAQ. V gave up 1 base and J gave up 0 bases; unmatched junction bases: 9. The CDR3 spans 20 residues. CDR3 DNA: TGTGCCAGCAGCTTAGGGTCTCTAGCGGGGGCCAGCTCTGGGGCCAACGTCCTGACTTTC. It encodes CASSLGSLAGASSGANVLTF.

This clone has a handful of counts. The gene calls are TRBV30 and TRBJ2-7, with TRBD2 as a possible D gene (6 bases). CDR3 size: 12 residues. The V end lost 7 bases, the J end lost 6 bases, and 16 bases lay between the germline ends. Germline CDR1 and CDR2: GTSNPN and SVGIG (reference sequence). The CDR3 nucleotides are TGTGCCTCCCACCAGGGAGGTTTCGAGCAGTACTTC. It translates to CASHQGGFEQYF.

The V call is TRBV9, the J call TRBJ1-2; D unresolved. V lost 2 bases and J lost 0, with 5 bases in between. CDR3 length: 13 amino acids. Germline V gene sequence: CDR1 SGDLS, CDR2 YYNGEE. The chain's CDR3 is CASSVLTNYGYTF. In DNA form, the CDR3 reads TGTGCCAGCAGCGTCTTAACTAACTATGGCTACACCTTC.

This clone has only one observation. J is TRBJ2-3 and V is TRBV3-1 (or the pseudogene TRBV3-2); 8 bases are a match to TRBD1. CDR1 and CDR2 from the germline V gene are LGHDT and YNNKEL (reference sequence). J lost 1 base, V lost 0 bases, and 9 bases had no gene match. This CDR3 is built from 18 residues. The CDR3 nucleotides are TGTGCCAGCAGCCAAGAAGGACAGGGAACACCGCGCACAGATACGCAGTATTTT. This sequence encodes CASSQEGQGTPRTDTQYF.

The V call is TRBV5-1, the J call TRBJ2-7; 7 bases are shared with TRBD1. The CDR3 is 14 amino acids. With 4 bases clipped from V and 3 bases from J, the junction kept 7 bases outside the gene matches. Germline CDR1 SGHRS, CDR2 YFSETQ. The CDR3 loop reads CASSRTGQVYEQYF. CDR3 sequence (DNA): TGCGCCAGCAGCCGTACCGGACAGGTCTACGAGCAGTACTTC.

The chain carries TRBV7-9 and TRBJ1-1; D gene uncertain. This CDR3 region has 14 residues. Per the germline V gene, CDR1 is SEHNR and CDR2 is FQNEAQ (reference sequence). The ends were cut back, 2 bases at V and 1 base at J, with 8 bases in the middle. The CDR3 DNA follows: TGTGCCAGCAGCTTATTAGAATCGAACACTGAAGCTTTCTTT. This translates into CASSLLESNTEAFF. Full variable domain (rest looked up from reference TRBV7-9 and TRBJ1-1): DTGVSQNPRHKITKRGQNVTFRCDPISEHNRLYWYRQTLGQGPEFLTYFQNEAQLEKSRLLSDRFSAERPKGSFSTLEIQRTEQGDSAMYLCASSLLESNTEAFFGQGTRLTVV.

This rearrangement joins TRBV19 to TRBJ1-1; perhaps TRBD1 as D (5 bases). Looked up from germline, CDR1 is LNHDA and CDR2 is SQIVND (reference sequence). V was shortened by 1 base and J by 5 bases, with 14 bases between the two germline ends. This CDR3 contains 15 residues. CDR3 DNA sequence: TGTGCCAGTAGTATAGGGGGGGACCCTCGAACTGAAGCTTTCTTT. Its protein product is CASSIGGDPRTEAFF.

This clone was counted only a few times. The rearrangement joins TRBV19 to TRBJ1-5, with TRBD1 identical over 12 bases. The CDR3 has 17 residues. V lost 9 bases, J lost 5 bases, and 14 bases stayed unmatched. Germline V lookup: CDR1 LNHDA, CDR2 SQIVND (reference sequence). In nucleotides, the CDR3 is TGTGCCAGCAAGTCGGGGACAGGGGGCCGAGGGGATCAGCCCCAGCATTTT. Translation gives CASKSGTGGRGDQPQHF.

The chain carries TRBV6-5 and TRBJ1-1; D may be TRBD1 (5 bases). CDR1 is MNHEY, CDR2 SVGAGI, per germline. There are 13 residues in the CDR3. V gave up 10 bases and J gave up 0 bases, with 12 bases separating them. The CDR3 DNA sequence: TGTGCCAACGGGGACTTCCTGAACACTGAAGCTTTCTTT. Amino acids: CANGDFLNTEAFF.

Note on this clone: The junction does not match germline at one end; this may be a read error. CDR3 in DNA: TGTGCGAGCAACCGGGGGGACACAGATACGCAGTATTTT. It is translated as CASNRGDTDTQYF. The V call is TRBV25-1, the J call TRBJ2-3, with 7 bases that match TRBD2. The germline V gene encodes CDR1 MGHDK and CDR2 SYGVNS. The CDR3 is 13 amino acids.

The chain employs TRBV12-3 or TRBV12-4 and TRBJ1-1; D gene ambiguous. The CDR3 is 12 amino acids. Trimming removed 6 bases from V and 11 bases from J, with 16 bases in between. The CDR3 DNA follows: TGTGCCAGCAGCACGGACCCCGGGAGGGCTTTCTTT. Translation gives CASSTDPGRAFF.

This clone was seen a few times. In nucleotides, the CDR3 is TGCGCCGGTGGCCGGGGGAAAGTCCCCCCCCTCCACTTT. Translated: CAGGRGKVPPLHF. The chain recombines TRBV10-2 with TRBJ1-6, with D possibly TRBD1 on 5 matching bases. The germline V and J ends were trimmed by 11 bases and 13 bases, with 21 bases remaining between them. CDR1 WSHSY and CDR2 SAAADI come from the germline V gene. CDR3 length: 13 residues.

The chain combines TRBV19 with TRBJ1-4, with D perhaps matching TRBD1 (5 bases). CDR1 and CDR2 from the germline V gene are LNHDA and SQIVND (reference sequence). This CDR3 contains 17 residues. Trimming took off 3 bases at V and 10 bases at J, with 24 bases between the two ends. CDR3 nucleotide sequence: TGTGCCAGTAGTATTTCCCAGCCGGGACCGAGGGAGGCAAAACTGTTTTTT. It yields the protein CASSISQPGPREAKLFF.

This clone was observed a single time. The chain has TRBV7-8 and TRBJ2-5; TRBD1 aligns across 10 bases. Germline loops: CDR1 SGHVS, CDR2 FQNEAQ. Unmatched junction bases numbered 8, after V lost 5 bases and J lost 5 bases. There are 15 residues in the CDR3. CDR3 region: CASSLRQGALETQYF. CDR3 DNA sequence: TGTGCCAGCAGCCTCCGACAGGGGGCTTTGGAGACCCAGTACTTC.

V is TRBV4-2 and J is TRBJ1-1; the D is unclear. Germline V gene sequence: CDR1 LGHNA, CDR2 YNFKEQ. Trimming stripped 0 bases from V and 0 bases from J, with 11 bases between. The CDR3 contains 16 residues. CDR3: CASSQDWNRVNTEAFF. Here the CDR3 DNA reads TGTGCCAGCAGCCAAGATTGGAACAGAGTGAACACTGAAGCTTTCTTT.

The chain recombines TRBV7-9 with TRBJ2-1; 7 bases fit TRBD2. V was clipped by 5 bases and J by 3 bases; unmatched bases: 4. This CDR3 has 14 residues. Germline V gene lookup returns CDR1 SEHNR and CDR2 FQNEAQ (reference sequence). In DNA, the CDR3 is TGTGCCAGCAGCCGCAGCGGGAACTACAATGAGCAGTTCTTC. Translated: CASSRSGNYNEQFF.

The gene calls are TRBV18 and TRBJ2-2; D is uncertain. This CDR3 has 16 residues. The V and J ends lost 4 bases and 5 bases respectively, with 17 bases between them. Germline CDR1 is KGHSH and CDR2 is LQKENI. CDR3 amino acids: CASSLYSSQTTGELFF. CDR3 sequence (DNA): TGTGCCAGCTCACTGTATAGCAGCCAAACGACCGGGGAGCTGTTTTTT.

The rearrangement joins TRBV7-3 to TRBJ2-5; 11 nucleotides agree with TRBD1. The germline gives CDR1 SGHTA, CDR2 FQGTGA. CDR3 size: 15 residues. Trimming took 6 bases from V and 4 from J; bases not matched to a gene: 7. CDR3 residues: CASSLGQGVSETQYF. CDR3 DNA: TGTGCCAGCAGTTTGGGACAGGGGGTTTCAGAGACCCAGTACTTC.

The V gene is TRBV29-1, the J gene TRBJ1-4, with 7 bases fitting TRBD1. With V trimmed by 5 bases and J by 2 bases, 2 bases remained unmatched. The CDR3 is 13 amino acids. The germline V gene encodes CDR1 SQVTM and CDR2 ANQGSEA. The CDR3 here is CSVLGGTNEKLFF. In DNA form, the CDR3 reads TGCAGCGTTTTAGGGGGCACTAATGAAAAACTGTTTTTT.